The clone carrying this TCR beta chain has a handful of counts. These data belong to a study of blood T cell repertoires in COVID-19. Study background: The United States, Italy and Spain provided the acute and convalescent COVID-19 samples.

J was trimmed by 5 bases and V by 4 bases; bases with no gene match: 5. The CDR3 is 13 amino acids. The germline V gene encodes CDR1 PRHDT and CDR2 FYEKMQ (reference sequence). This table comes from immunoSEQ multiplex PCR, and its TCRdb copy is limited to in-frame clones, with some not included. The profile shows 30,000 to 35,000 clones, more than 75% of them singletons. The J gene is TRBJ2-7, the V gene TRBV13; 7 nucleotides match TRBD1. The sequence came from a woman aged 55-75 years with acute or convalescent COVID-19. The sample consisted of peripheral blood. The CDR3 DNA reads as TGTGCCAGCAGCTCAAGGGACAGCCACGAGCAGTACTTC. Its translation is CASSSRDSHEQYF.